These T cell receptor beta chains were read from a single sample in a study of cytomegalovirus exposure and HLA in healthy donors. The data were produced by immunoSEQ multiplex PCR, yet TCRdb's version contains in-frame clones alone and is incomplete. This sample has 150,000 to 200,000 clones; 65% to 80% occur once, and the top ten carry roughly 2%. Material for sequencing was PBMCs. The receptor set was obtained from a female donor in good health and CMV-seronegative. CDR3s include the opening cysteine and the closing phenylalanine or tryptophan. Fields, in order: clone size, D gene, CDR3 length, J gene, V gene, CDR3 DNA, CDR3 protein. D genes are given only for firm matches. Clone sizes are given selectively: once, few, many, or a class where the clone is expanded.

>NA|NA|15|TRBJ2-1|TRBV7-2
TGTGCCAGCAGCGGCCGGAGTTTGGTCCCCAATGAGCAGTTCTTC
CASSGRSLVPNEQFF
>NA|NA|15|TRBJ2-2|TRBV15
TGTGCCACCAGCAGAGATCGGGCGGGCTCCGGGGAGCTGTTTTTT
CATSRDRAGSGELFF
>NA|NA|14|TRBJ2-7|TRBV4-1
TGCGCCAGCAGCCAGGGAGGTCGGCCCTACGAGCAGTACTTC
CASSQGGRPYEQYF
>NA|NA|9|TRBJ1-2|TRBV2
TGTGCCAGCCGCGGCGGCTACACCTTC
CASRGGYTF
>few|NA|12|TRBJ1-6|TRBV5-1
TGCGCCAGCAGCTTAGGAGACTCACCCCTCCACTTT
CASSLGDSPLHF
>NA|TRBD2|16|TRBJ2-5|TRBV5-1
TGCGCCAGCAGCTTGGACCCTAGCGGGGCCCCCGGGACCCAGTACTTC
CASSLDPSGAPGTQYF
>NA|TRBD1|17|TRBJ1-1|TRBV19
TGTGCCAGTAGTACGTGGGGGACAGGTAAGGCGAACACTGAAGCTTTCTTT
CASSTWGTGKANTEAFF
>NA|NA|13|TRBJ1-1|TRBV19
TGTGCCAGTAGTATTCAGTGGAACACTGAAGCTTTCTTT
CASSIQWNTEAFF
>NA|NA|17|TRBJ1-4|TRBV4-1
TGCGCCAGCAGCCAAGGACCTAAGCCGGACTCCCTTTTGGAACTGTTTTTT
CASSQGPKPDSLLELFF
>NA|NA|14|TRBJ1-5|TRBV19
TGTGCCAGTAGTGAGTCGGCAGGGGATCAGCCCCAGCATTTT
CASSESAGDQPQHF
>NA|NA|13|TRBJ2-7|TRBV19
TGTGCCAGTAGTGGGACAACCTCCTACGAGCAGTACTTC
CASSGTTSYEQYF
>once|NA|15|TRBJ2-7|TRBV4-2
TGTGCCAGCAGCCAAGATACCTTGGCAGCCTACGAGCAGTACTTC
CASSQDTLAAYEQYF
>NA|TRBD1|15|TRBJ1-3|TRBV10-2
TGCGCCAGCAGGGGACAGGGCCACTCTGGAAACACCATATATTTT
CASRGQGHSGNTIYF
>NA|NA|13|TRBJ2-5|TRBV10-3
TGTGCCATCAGTGAGTCGAATGTCGGGACCCAGTACTTC
CAISESNVGTQYF
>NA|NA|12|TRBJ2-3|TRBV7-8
TGTGCCAGCAGCAGACAGGAAGGTGGGCAGTATTTT
CASSRQEGGQYF